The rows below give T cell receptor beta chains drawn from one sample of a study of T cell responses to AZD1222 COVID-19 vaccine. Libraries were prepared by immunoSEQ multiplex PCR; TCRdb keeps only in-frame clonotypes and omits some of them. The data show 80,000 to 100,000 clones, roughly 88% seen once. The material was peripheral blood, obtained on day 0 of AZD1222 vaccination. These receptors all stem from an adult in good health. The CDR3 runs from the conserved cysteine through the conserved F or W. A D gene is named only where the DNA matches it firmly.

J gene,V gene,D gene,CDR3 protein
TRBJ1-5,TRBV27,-,CASSLSGQANQPQHF
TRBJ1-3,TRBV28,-,CASTLTQASGNTIYF
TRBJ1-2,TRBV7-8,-,CASSLAPDYGYTF
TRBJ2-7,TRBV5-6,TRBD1,CASSWGTASSYEQYF
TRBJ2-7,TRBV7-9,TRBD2,CASSPSGRGIHSAF
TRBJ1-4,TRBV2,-,CASSRAGATNEKLFF
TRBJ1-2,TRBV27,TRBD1,CASSRDRLAGYGYTF
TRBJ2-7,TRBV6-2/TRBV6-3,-,CASSYARGVFYEQYF
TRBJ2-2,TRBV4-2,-,CASSQDRWVTGELFF
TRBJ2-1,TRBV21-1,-,CASSPLGTSGSTEQFF
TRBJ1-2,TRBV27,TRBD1,CASSFQGVSGYTF
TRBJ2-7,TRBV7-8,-,CASSPERVVYEQYF
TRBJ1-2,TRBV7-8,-,CASSVSRTGQANYGYTF
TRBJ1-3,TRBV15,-,CATSDRTSGNTIYF
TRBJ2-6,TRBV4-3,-,CASSQDFSSGANVLTF
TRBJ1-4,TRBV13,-,CASSSKGAGNEKLFF
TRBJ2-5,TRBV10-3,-,CAISDPSTRAAKEETQYF
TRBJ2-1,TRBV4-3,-,CASSQAPGKKEQFF
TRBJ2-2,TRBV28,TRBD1,CASSLLPGQGALGTGELFF
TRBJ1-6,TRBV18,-,CASSLQSSRQYNSPLHF
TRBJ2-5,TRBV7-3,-,CASSPSPLETQYF
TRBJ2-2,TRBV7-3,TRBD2,CASSLGQGTRGAGELFF
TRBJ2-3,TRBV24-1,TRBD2,CATSDKGGSGSDTQYF
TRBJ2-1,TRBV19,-,CASSIAGRYNEQFF
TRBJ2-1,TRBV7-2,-,CASSLGDNEQFF
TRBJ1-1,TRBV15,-,CATSRREGLNTEAFF
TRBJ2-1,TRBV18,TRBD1,CASSPRDRDNEQFF
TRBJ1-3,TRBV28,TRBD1,CASSPRTGGYGNTIYF
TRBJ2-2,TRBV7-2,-,CASSPDFGTANTGELFF
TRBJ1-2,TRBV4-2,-,CASSQTVANYGYTF
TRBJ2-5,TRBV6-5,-,CASRTGGRLSAQYF
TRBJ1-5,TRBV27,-,CASSLGPGSLNQPQHF
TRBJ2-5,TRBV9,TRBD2,CASSVASGDHLEQETQYF
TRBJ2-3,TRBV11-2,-,CASRRGDTQYF
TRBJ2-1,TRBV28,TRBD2,CASSGAGYTYNEQFF
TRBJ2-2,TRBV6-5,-,CAGRGAANTGELFF
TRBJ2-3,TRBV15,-,CATSRDRVGDTQYF
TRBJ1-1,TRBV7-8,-,CASSFGGAVNTEAFF
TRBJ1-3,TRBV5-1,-,CASSPGTSGNTIYF
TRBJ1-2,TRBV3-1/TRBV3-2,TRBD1,CASSQMGQGSTNYGYTF
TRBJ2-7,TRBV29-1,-,CSVEVRSYEQYF
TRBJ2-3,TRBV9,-,CASSPRGDLDTDTQYF
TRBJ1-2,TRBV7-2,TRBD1,CASSPGTGNLHGYTF
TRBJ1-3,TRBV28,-,CASSETGSSGNTIYF
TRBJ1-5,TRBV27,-,CASRPYDSNQPQHF
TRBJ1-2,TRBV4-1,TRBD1,CASSQDQQGVARGYTF
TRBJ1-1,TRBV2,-,CASRPIQGANTEAFF
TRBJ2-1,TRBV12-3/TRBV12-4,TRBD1,CASSGQGAGEQFF
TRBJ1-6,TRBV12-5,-,CASGLDDSPLHF
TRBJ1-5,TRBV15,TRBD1,CATSRSQGAGQPQHF
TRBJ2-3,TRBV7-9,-,CASSRQDPEGTQYF